A selection of T cell receptor beta chains follows, all from one sample in a study of cytomegalovirus exposure and HLA in healthy donors. Here immunoSEQ multiplex PCR was the method, and the copy in TCRdb shows in-frame clones only, minus some. The sample yields more than 110,000 clones, almost 85% seen once. The sample was PBMCs. The receptor source for this set is a woman in her 30s in good health and CMV-seronegative. Both conserved end residues are part of each CDR3. D genes are given only for firm matches. A row's size may be missing; if present it is once, few, many or a size class.

DNA,CDR3,V,J,D,size
TGTGCCAGCAGCTCTGGGGTAGCGGGGGCCTTGAGCTCCTACAATGAGCAGTTCTTC,CASSSGVAGALSSYNEQFF,TRBV7-8,TRBJ2-1,TRBD2,.
TGTGCCAGCAGTTTGTTTCCCCTCACAGATACGCAGTATTTT,CASSLFPLTDTQYF,TRBV27,TRBJ2-3,.,.
TGTGCCAGCAGCTTGAGGACTGGAGCTAATGAAAAACTGTTTTTT,CASSLRTGANEKLFF,TRBV7-2,TRBJ1-4,.,.
TGTGCCAGTAGTATAGACCTCCCGGGGAGGCGGGGGGAAGAGACCCAGTACTTC,CASSIDLPGRRGEETQYF,TRBV19,TRBJ2-5,TRBD2,.
TGCGCCAGCAGCTTGGCCACCCCACAGGCTGGCAATGAGCAGTTCTTC,CASSLATPQAGNEQFF,TRBV5-1,TRBJ2-1,.,.
TGTGCCATCAGAGACCCTTTAGGAGCGGGGGAATGGGACGAGCAGTACTTC,CAIRDPLGAGEWDEQYF,TRBV10-3,TRBJ2-7,TRBD2,medium-sized
TGTGCCAGCAGCTTAGGTTCCACTGGTAACACTGAAGCTTTCTTT,CASSLGSTGNTEAFF,TRBV11-2,TRBJ1-1,.,.
TGTGCCAGCAGTGAACGACTCTCCTCACCCTACGAGCAGTACTTC,CASSERLSSPYEQYF,TRBV6-7,TRBJ2-7,.,few
TGTGCCAGCAGCTTAAGGGAGGAGCAGTTCTTC,CASSLREEQFF,TRBV7-9,TRBJ2-1,.,.
TGTGCCAGTAGTCCCTCCGGGACAGGAGTGAATTCACCCCTCCACTTT,CASSPSGTGVNSPLHF,TRBV19,TRBJ1-6,TRBD1,.
TGCAGCGCTCCTAAAGGGTGGGTGACAGGGGATTACAATGAGCAGTTCTTC,CSAPKGWVTGDYNEQFF,TRBV29-1,TRBJ2-1,TRBD1,.
TGTGCCAGCAGTTTTTCCCGACACGGCAGCTACACCTTC,CASSFSRHGSYTF,TRBV28,TRBJ1-2,.,.
TGTGCCAGCAGTAACACAGGGTCTTCACCCCTCCACTTT,CASSNTGSSPLHF,TRBV6-5,TRBJ1-6,.,.
TGTGCCAGCAGCTTACGGCAGGGCTATGGCTACACCTTC,CASSLRQGYGYTF,TRBV7-3,TRBJ1-2,.,.
TGTGCCAGCAGCTGGGACAGGGGGTACACCGGGGAGCTGTTTTTT,CASSWDRGYTGELFF,TRBV5-4,TRBJ2-2,TRBD1,.
TGTGCCAGCAGGTCTTCAGGGCGTGGGCAGTTCTTC,CASRSSGRGQFF,TRBV6-6,TRBJ2-1,.,.
TGTGCCAGCAGCTTGTCGTCGGGGGGCAACTCTGGGGCCAACGTCCTGACTTTC,CASSLSSGGNSGANVLTF,TRBV5-6,TRBJ2-6,.,.
TGTGCCAGCAGCCCAACCCCAGTAAACACTGAAGCTTTCTTT,CASSPTPVNTEAFF,TRBV5-4,TRBJ1-1,.,.
TGTGCCACCAGCAACCTGGGGGGGACAGGGGACCGCCAAGAGACCCAGTACTTC,CATSNLGGTGDRQETQYF,TRBV15,TRBJ2-5,TRBD1,.
TGCGCCAGCAGCTTGGGCGCGGGTAGGGGACAGGAGACCCAGTACTTC,CASSLGAGRGQETQYF,TRBV5-1,TRBJ2-5,TRBD1,few
TGTGCCAGCCGAGACAGGGGAACCCACTACGAGCAGTACTTC,CASRDRGTHYEQYF,TRBV6-4,TRBJ2-7,TRBD1,.
TGTGCCAGCAGTGAGGTTTGGGTGTGGGAGGGTGGCAATCAGCCCCAGCATTTT,CASSEVWVWEGGNQPQHF,TRBV2,TRBJ1-5,.,.
TGTGCCAGCAGTTTTAGGGGAAGCAATCAGCCCCAGCATTTT,CASSFRGSNQPQHF,TRBV27,TRBJ1-5,.,.
TGCGCCAGCAGCTTGGATTCGAGGGGGAGCGGCACCGGGGAGCTGTTTTTT,CASSLDSRGSGTGELFF,TRBV5-1,TRBJ2-2,.,.
TGTGCCAGCAGACGGGGGAACACTGAAGCTTTCTTT,CASRRGNTEAFF,TRBV6-5,TRBJ1-1,.,.
TGTGCCAGCATGACAGACAGGGGGCGTCACAATGAGCAGTTCTTC,CASMTDRGRHNEQFF,TRBV2,TRBJ2-1,TRBD1,.
TGCGCCAGCAGCAGCTACGACAGCTCTGGGGCCAACGTCCTGACTTTC,CASSSYDSSGANVLTF,TRBV5-1,TRBJ2-6,.,.
TGTGCCAGCCGGGGGGATGGGCTCTATCAGCCCCAGCATTTT,CASRGDGLYQPQHF,TRBV18,TRBJ1-5,.,.
TGCGCCAGCAGCCCTCTGGCGGGGACCCAAGAGACCCAGTACTTC,CASSPLAGTQETQYF,TRBV5-1,TRBJ2-5,.,.
TGTGCCAGCAGCACAGGGACAGCCTATGGCTACACCTTC,CASSTGTAYGYTF,TRBV5-8,TRBJ1-2,TRBD1,few
TGTGCCAGCACCGGAGGATTAGTGGTTCGTAATGAGCAGTTCTTC,CASTGGLVVRNEQFF,TRBV28,TRBJ2-1,.,.